This T cell receptor (beta chain) was observed in a study of control samples from healthy donors and cancer patients. Clones were read by immunoSEQ multiplex PCR, and TCRdb kept only the in-frame ones, dropping some. The sample yields about 75,000 clones, approximately 88% seen once. The CDR3 runs 12 residues. V was pared by 6 bases and J by 5 bases, with 13 bases between. Germline V gene sequence: CDR1 GTSNPN, CDR2 SVGIG (reference sequence). Sequencing input: blood. The clonotype was recovered from a man in his fifties in good health. The J gene is TRBJ1-1, the V gene TRBV30; D unclear. The CDR3 reads CACTEGSTEAFF. The CDR3 coding sequence is TGTGCCTGCACCGAGGGATCGACTGAAGCTTTCTTT.